These T cell receptor beta chains were read from a single sample in a study of blood T cell repertoires in COVID-19. Generated by immunoSEQ multiplex PCR, the TCRdb table keeps only in-frame clones and is missing some. The sample records roughly 180,000 clones, around 89% being singletons. The sample comprised peripheral blood. Every receptor here comes from a woman in her twenties or thirties with acute or convalescent COVID-19. The conserved cysteine and the conserved F or W are not part of the CDR3 here.

TRBJ2-7	TRBV7-8	ASSLIRQGIIEQY
TRBJ1-1	TRBV28	ASSSRGAGAF
TRBJ2-7	TRBV7-2	ASSLDATTSGGEQY
TRBJ2-1	TRBV9	ASSVGGGIYNEQF
TRBJ2-7	TRBV5-1	ASSPGLAVYEQY
TRBJ1-6	TRBV6-5	ASSRGGQGGSPLH
TRBJ2-7	TRBV12-3/TRBV12-4	ASRPDRGYEQY
TRBJ2-5	TRBV28	ASSFARGRQETQY
TRBJ2-7	TRBV19	ASSIDLNSYEQY
TRBJ1-6	TRBV15	ATSELRGGSPLH
TRBJ2-6	TRBV10-3	AISGTTSGANVLT
TRBJ1-3	TRBV28	ASIDRVNTIY
TRBJ2-2	TRBV27	ASSLSANTGELF
TRBJ2-2	TRBV5-6	ASSFHRGLSGELF
TRBJ1-6	TRBV9	ASSVGGGSSPLH
TRBJ2-2	TRBV4-1	ASSQDGGANTGELF
TRBJ2-1	TRBV10-2	ASSEPGLDHNEQF
TRBJ2-1	TRBV7-7	ASSLAIGSPEQF
TRBJ2-1	TRBV6-5	ASSYSILAYEQF
TRBJ1-4	TRBV2	ASSILLEKLF
TRBJ2-1	TRBV28	ASSLGAGVQF
TRBJ1-4	TRBV5-1	ASSPGWDFGLNEKLF
TRBJ2-3	TRBV19	ASKAWLEGPQY
TRBJ1-1	TRBV25-1	ASSDPGNTEAF
TRBJ1-1	TRBV20-1	SASRWTEAF
TRBJ1-2	TRBV5-1	ASSLASGGTNYGYT
TRBJ2-5	TRBV29-1	SALPGTSGAQETQY
TRBJ2-5	TRBV19	ASSIGGMQTQY
TRBJ1-2	TRBV3-1/TRBV3-2	ASSQLGGNANYT
TRBJ2-7	TRBV28	ASTTKPTALYEQY
TRBJ2-3	TRBV5-3	ARRKGETDTQY
TRBJ2-7	TRBV10-3	AISESGDRGWDEQY
TRBJ2-7	TRBV28	ASLADNYEQY
TRBJ2-1	TRBV6-4	ASSALAGGYNEQF
TRBJ2-1	TRBV27	ASRPDFYNEQF
TRBJ1-2	TRBV5-5	ASSRTNIPQEIYGYT
TRBJ1-6	TRBV11-2	ASSFISNSPLH
TRBJ1-2	TRBV6-5	ASSPRQAGGYT
TRBJ1-1	TRBV24-1	ATSDSRGGDTEAF
TRBJ1-3	TRBV28	ASSSMTGSGNTIY
TRBJ2-3	TRBV24-1	ATSVTGTDTQY
TRBJ1-2	TRBV28	ASSLGSSWNYGYT
TRBJ2-5	TRBV5-1	ASSLAGHETQY
TRBJ2-1	TRBV7-2	ASSSGLAGGEQF
TRBJ1-1	TRBV19	ATRDRRNTEAF
TRBJ2-4	TRBV7-6	ASSLAIGGDIQY
TRBJ1-4	TRBV4-2	ASSQEMGLINEKLF
TRBJ2-7	TRBV11-2	ASSFWDRGTYEQY
TRBJ2-1	TRBV4-1	ASSPGITIGEQF
TRBJ2-2	TRBV5-1	ASSLGAGGDFTGELF
TRBJ2-7	TRBV30	AWSLLGQGGYEQY